The following is a T cell receptor beta chain sequence with its context. Its specificity is not known. CDR1 and CDR2 from the germline V gene are MDHEN and SYDVKM. This CDR3 region has 17 residues. With 5 bases clipped from V and 8 bases from J, the junction kept 11 bases outside the gene matches. This sample is part of a study of PD-1 blockade in classical Hodgkin lymphoma. Study results and caveats: Nivolumab initiated under 1 year post-ASCT led to patient exclusion. Differences between repertoires have undefined causes, possibly disease activity or prior therapy. Whereas CD4+ TCR diversity had risen significantly by C4D1, CD8+ TCR diversity had not.

Time point noted: cycle 4 day 1 (C4D1), after six to seven weeks of nivolumab. Every patient was affected by relapse after autologous stem cell transplantation, while exposure to brentuximab vedotin was not uniform. Data came from immunoSEQ multiplex PCR; TCRdb stores just in-frame clones and leaves some out. The sample contains some 93,000 clones, 75% to 85% of which appear only once. Specimen: peripheral blood mononuclear cells (PBMCs), collected before the fourth cycle of nivolumab. The TCR was taken from a human donor with classical Hodgkin lymphoma. This chain joins TRBV28 and TRBJ2-1, with TRBD2 matching 14 bases. CDR3 residues: CASSPRLAGGPLDEQFF. DNA of the CDR3: TGTGCCAGCAGTCCCCGACTAGCGGGAGGGCCATTGGATGAGCAGTTCTTC.